These 21 T cell receptor beta chains originate from one sample sequenced in a study of cytomegalovirus exposure and HLA in healthy donors. The PCR was carried out with 60 Vbeta primers and 13 Jbeta primers. TCRdb's copy holds only in-frame clones and misses some; the assay was immunoSEQ multiplex PCR. The table has 200,000 to 250,000 clones, around 80% seen once. The sample consisted of PBMCs. These receptors were taken from a man aged 45-65 years in good health and CMV-seronegative.

This clone was seen only a few times. The CDR3 reads CASGQGRTNVLTF. The CDR3 DNA follows: TGTGCCAGCGGACAGGGAAGGACCAACGTCCTGACTTTC. This chain connects TRBV19 to TRBJ2-6; 8 positions agree with TRBD1. V lost 9 bases, J lost 8 bases, and 6 bases stayed unmatched. This CDR3 contains 13 residues. Germline-derived CDR1 and CDR2 are LNHDA and SQIVND (reference sequence).

This CDR3 is CATSRWGPGLGANEQFF. CDR3 nucleotide sequence: TGTGCCACCAGCAGATGGGGACCGGGACTAGGGGCCAATGAGCAGTTCTTC. The chain recombines TRBV15 with TRBJ2-1; 8 bases fit TRBD2. J lost 6 bases, V lost 2 bases, and 12 bases had no gene match. The CDR3 is 17 amino acids. From germline, CDR1 is LNHNV and CDR2 YYDKDF (reference sequence).

Only one count was recorded for this clone. The V and J genes are TRBV27 and TRBJ2-3; 9 positions agree with TRBD2. Germline V lookup: CDR1 MNHEY, CDR2 SMNVEV (reference sequence). V was clipped by 8 bases and J by 2 bases; unmatched bases: 8. The CDR3 is made up of 15 amino acids. The CDR3 loop reads CASRSGGRATDTQYF. CDR3 bases: TGTGCCAGCCGGTCTGGCGGGAGGGCCACAGATACGCAGTATTTT.

The chain joins TRBV5-1 to TRBJ2-2; perhaps TRBD2 as D (6 bases). The CDR3 has 18 residues. V shed 0 bases and J shed 3 bases, with 18 bases lying between them. CDR1 SGHRS and CDR2 YFSETQ come from the germline V gene. The CDR3 here is CASSLGLGTRRDTGELFF. The DNA of the CDR3 is TGCGCCAGCAGCTTGGGGTTAGGGACTCGGAGGGACACCGGGGAGCTGTTTTTT.

The rearrangement links TRBV29-1 to TRBJ2-5; 9 bases map to TRBD1. Matching the DNA end better, TRBJ2-7 makes the J call doubtful. From germline, CDR1 is SQVTM and CDR2 ANQGSEA. The CDR3 consists of 12 residues. The CDR3 DNA reads as TGCAGCGCCAGGACAGGGGCGGTCGAGCAGTACTTC. It translates to CSARTGAVEQYF.

The V and J genes are TRBV28 and TRBJ2-3; D is perhaps TRBD2 (5 bases). The germline gives CDR1 MDHEN, CDR2 SYDVKM. The ends were cut back, 3 bases at V and 0 bases at J, with 7 bases in the middle. The CDR3 consists of 14 residues. The CDR3 coding sequence is TGTGCCAGCAGTTTGGGAGCTAGCACAGATACGCAGTATTTT. The encoded protein is CASSLGASTDTQYF.

This chain joins TRBV18 and TRBJ2-7; a weak D match, TRBD1 (5 bases). V was shortened by 2 bases and J by 4 bases, with 12 bases between the two germline ends. The CDR3 runs to 14 residues. Germline-derived CDR1 and CDR2 are KGHSH and LQKENI. This chain's CDR3 is CASSPDVGQYEQYF. The CDR3 DNA is TGTGCCAGCTCACCAGATGTGGGGCAATACGAGCAGTACTTC.

The chain employs TRBV27 and TRBJ2-1, with 7 bases identical to TRBD2. Germline loops: CDR1 MNHEY, CDR2 SMNVEV (reference sequence). This CDR3 is built from 16 residues. Trimming took 1 base from V and 3 from J; bases not matched to a gene: 6. The CDR3 nucleotides are TGTGCCAGCAGTTTATACATAGCGGGCCTCTACAATGAGCAGTTCTTC. Its translation is CASSLYIAGLYNEQFF.

This chain links TRBV2 with TRBJ2-7; 12 positions match TRBD1. This CDR3 spans 15 amino acids. CDR1 SNHLY and CDR2 FYNNEI come from the germline V gene. J was trimmed by 3 bases and V by 4 bases; bases with no gene match: 4. The CDR3 nucleotides read TGTGCCAGCAGTGCTGGGACAGGGGGCATCTACGAGCAGTACTTC. Translated, it gives CASSAGTGGIYEQYF.

The chain employs TRBV10-1 and TRBJ2-5; the match to TRBD2 covers 9 bases. CDR3 length equals 16 residues. CDR1 is WNHNN, CDR2 SYGVQD, per germline (reference sequence). Trimming took 3 bases from V and 0 from J; bases not matched to a gene: 5. The CDR3 here is CASSEDAGGYQETQYF. The DNA of the CDR3 is TGCGCCAGCAGTGAAGACGCGGGAGGGTACCAAGAGACCCAGTACTTC.

The chain joins TRBV30 to TRBJ2-7; 8 nucleotides match TRBD1. The CDR3 consists of 14 residues. V shed 0 bases and J 2 bases; nucleotides not matched to a gene: 3. CDR1 GTSNPN and CDR2 SVGIG come from the germline V gene (reference sequence). The CDR3 nucleotides read TGTGCCTGGAGTGTAGACAGGGGTGCCTACGAGCAGTACTTC. Amino acid sequence: CAWSVDRGAYEQYF.

The gene calls are TRBV6-5 and TRBJ2-5, with 8 bases identical to TRBD1. Germline CDR1 MNHEY, CDR2 SVGAGI. The length of the CDR3 is 15 residues. Trimming at V came to 5 bases and at J to 4 bases, leaving 9 bases not matched to a gene. The CDR3 DNA is TGTGCCAGCAGTCCATCCACAGGGGGAGGAGAGACCCAGTACTTC. This encodes CASSPSTGGGETQYF.

The chain links TRBV6-4 to TRBJ2-3; 9 nucleotides match TRBD2. V was pared by 10 bases and J by 12 bases, with 5 bases of the junction left unmatched. CDR1 and CDR2 (germline): MRHNA, SNTAGT. This CDR3 has 10 residues. CDR3 coding DNA: TGTGCCATCGAGCGGGAGGCCCAGTATTTT. It specifies CAIEREAQYF.

This chain joins TRBV7-9 and TRBJ2-2; TRBD2 agrees at 10 bases. The CDR3 has 17 amino acids. Looked up from germline, CDR1 is SEHNR and CDR2 is FQNEAQ (reference sequence). The V segment lost 1 base and the J segment 0 bases; nucleotides outside the gene matches: 2. The chain's CDR3 is CASSLELAGTNTGELFF. As DNA, the CDR3 is TGTGCCAGCAGCTTAGAACTAGCGGGAACGAACACCGGGGAGCTGTTTTTT.

The chain employs TRBV5-1 and TRBJ2-1, with D possibly matching TRBD2 (6 bases). The germline CDR1 and CDR2 sequences are SGHRS and YFSETQ. CDR3 length equals 17 residues. Trimming pared 4 bases from V and 7 bases from J, leaving 24 bases between. CDR3 sequence reads: CASSPTTGTRNSNEQFF. CDR3 nucleotides: TGCGCCAGCAGCCCTACAACCGGGACTCGGAACTCAAATGAGCAGTTCTTC. The full variable domain, rest sourced from reference TRBV5-1 and TRBJ2-1, is KAGVTQTPRYLIKTRGQQVTLSCSPISGHRSVSWYQQTPGQGLQFLFEYFSETQRNKGNFPGRFSGRQFSNSRSEMNVSTLELGDSALYLCASSPTTGTRNSNEQFFGPGTRLTVL.

This clone came up a few times. The V and J genes are TRBV5-5 and TRBJ1-3, with D uncertain. The CDR3 runs to 16 residues. The germline V gene encodes CDR1 SGHKS and CDR2 YYEKEE (reference sequence). The V end lost 6 bases, the J end lost 0 bases, and 16 bases lay between the germline ends. The CDR3 coding sequence is TGTGCCAGCACCTACAGAGTACCAAGCTCTGGAAACACCATATATTTT. Residues: CASTYRVPSSGNTIYF.

This chain connects TRBV30 to TRBJ2-1, with 8 positions matching TRBD1. V lost 0 bases, J lost 9 bases, and 10 bases stayed unmatched. This CDR3 is built from 15 residues. The germline V gene has CDR1 GTSNPN and CDR2 SVGIG (reference sequence). CDR3 nucleotides: TGTGCCTGGAGTGTACTGCAGGGGGCGCGTTTTGAGCAGTTCTTC. Translation: CAWSVLQGARFEQFF.

The rearrangement links TRBV6-1 to TRBJ2-5; maybe TRBD2 (6 bases). V lost 7 bases, J lost 4 bases, and 16 bases lay in between. From germline, CDR1 is MNHNS and CDR2 SASEGT. CDR3 length: 14 amino acids. This chain's CDR3 is CASILMGGSETQYF. Here the CDR3 DNA reads TGTGCCAGCATTCTCATGGGGGGATCAGAGACCCAGTACTTC.

V usage is TRBV2 and J usage is TRBJ2-1; 12 bases match TRBD2. From germline, CDR1 is SNHLY and CDR2 FYNNEI. The CDR3 sequence is 15 residues long. V dropped 8 bases and J dropped 7; count of bases not matched to a gene: 9. CDR3 residues: CASRLAGGAENEQFF. The CDR3 DNA is TGTGCCAGCCGGCTAGCGGGAGGGGCTGAGAATGAGCAGTTCTTC. Variable domain in full (rest from reference TRBV2 and TRBJ2-1): EPEVTQTPSHQVTQMGQEVILRCVPISNHLYFYWYRQILGQKVEFLVSFYNNEISEKSEIFDDQFSVERPDGSNFTLKIRSTKLEDSAMYFCASRLAGGAENEQFFGPGTRLTVL.

The chain links TRBV9 to TRBJ1-2, with 9 bases fitting TRBD1. The CDR3 loop spans 16 amino acids. The trim removed 3 bases at V and 3 bases at J, leaving 9 bases unmatched. Germline V gene sequence: CDR1 SGDLS, CDR2 YYNGEE. CDR3 protein: CASSGTGTGSDYGYTF. The DNA for the CDR3 is TGTGCCAGCAGCGGAACCGGGACAGGGTCGGACTATGGCTACACCTTC.

V and J are TRBV19 and TRBJ2-5; D is perhaps TRBD1 (5 bases). The CDR3 loop spans 14 amino acids. Trimming left V 6 bases short and J 3 bases short, with 14 bases between. CDR1 LNHDA and CDR2 SQIVND come from the germline V gene (reference sequence). CDR3 in DNA: TGTGCCAGTAGACCCGACAGCAGTAAAGAGACCCAGTACTTC. Amino acids: CASRPDSSKETQYF.